This T cell receptor (beta chain) was captured in a study of CD8+ T cells in alopecia areata. As for the study in general: Tofacitinib administration to treated patients was oral, at 5 to 10 mg twice daily. Whole-study findings and limits: Scalp repertoires also include resident alphabeta T cells from normal skin. Mice gave a clearer picture of TCR sharing than patients did, possibly for HLA-related reasons.

Notes on this clone: Its target is not known.

Germline CDR1 is ENHRY and CDR2 is SYGVKD. Between the trimmed V and J ends, which lost 2 bases and 1 base, there was a span of 8 bases. The CDR3 sequence is 14 residues long. RNA was extracted and reverse transcribed into cDNA as the sequencing template. Data came from immunoSEQ multiplex PCR; TCRdb stores just in-frame clones and leaves some out. The sample carries about 130,000 clones, over 50% recorded once. V gene TRBV10-3 combines with J gene TRBJ1-1; D gene uncertain. The sequencing here drew on CD4+ T cells sorted from blood, taken at week 0. The TCR comes from a human donor with alopecia areata. As DNA, the CDR3 is TGTGCCATCAGTGAGAGGATGGAGAACACTGAAGCTTTCTTT. This codes for CAISERMENTEAFF.